This T cell receptor (beta chain) was observed in a study of cytomegalovirus exposure and HLA in healthy donors. The study, taken as a whole, reports: A subsequent analysis found that TCR clusters from the first cohort also tended to co-occur in the 120 or so validation repertoires, with about 93% of cluster scores above 0. Three chains tied to CMV proved CMV antigen-specific in vitro.

Profiling relied on immunoSEQ multiplex PCR, and the TCRdb table lists in-frame clones only, not all of them. The sample has fewer than 250,000 clones, about 84% seen once. Of note for this clone: Its antigen is still unknown.

Separate from the approximately 670-subject first cohort, the roughly 120-subject validation cohort was the one that the donors belonged to. Trimming took 5 bases from V and 2 from J, leaving 6 bases between them. The CDR3 consists of 11 residues. The germline CDR1 and CDR2 sequences are GTSNPN and SVGIG (reference sequence). Sequencing was carried out using PBMCs. The V call is TRBV30, the J call TRBJ1-2, with D unresolved. The clonotype was recovered from a woman aged 18-29 years in good health and CMV-seronegative. The DNA for the CDR3 is TGTGCCTGGGACACGAACTATGGCTACACCTTC. This translates into CAWDTNYGYTF.